The 21 T cell receptor beta chains listed next were all sequenced from one sample in a study of T cell changes during pregnancy in multiple sclerosis. Some clones are missing from TCRdb's copy, which holds only in-frame ones; the method was immunoSEQ multiplex PCR. The sample yields approximately 50,000 clones, about 90% seen once. The sequenced sample was CD4+ T cells from peripheral blood mononuclear cells, obtained after pregnancy. Receptors originate from a female donor with multiple sclerosis, enrolled in a pregnancy study.

The chain recombines TRBV5-1 with TRBJ1-1; D not certain. The CDR3 spans 15 residues. Germline V gene lookup returns CDR1 SGHRS and CDR2 YFSETQ. The V and J ends lost 0 bases and 1 base respectively, with 10 bases between them. The CDR3 is CASSLEGGRNTEAFF. The CDR3 region has the DNA TGCGCCAGCAGCTTGGAAGGAGGGAGGAACACTGAAGCTTTCTTT. Combining the CDR3 with reference TRBV5-1 and TRBJ1-1 gives the whole variable domain KAGVTQTPRYLIKTRGQQVTLSCSPISGHRSVSWYQQTPGQGLQFLFEYFSETQRNKGNFPGRFSGRQFSNSRSEMNVSTLELGDSALYLCASSLEGGRNTEAFFGQGTRLTVV.

The chain combines TRBV18 with TRBJ2-1; 7 bases map to TRBD1. The CDR3 runs 14 residues. V dropped 2 bases and J dropped 6; count of bases not matched to a gene: 4. Per germline, CDR1 KGHSH and CDR2 LQKENI. The CDR3: CASSPGTVINEQFF. CDR3 coding DNA: TGTGCCAGCTCACCAGGGACAGTAATCAATGAGCAGTTCTTC.

The chain recombines TRBV19 with TRBJ2-7; 11 bases are a match to TRBD2. The ends lost 5 bases at V and 4 bases at J; junction bases unmatched: 7. Germline V gene sequence: CDR1 LNHDA, CDR2 SQIVND (reference sequence). The CDR3 is 15 amino acids. DNA for the CDR3: TGTGCCAGTAGTGGGAGACTAGCGGGAAGGTACGAGCAGTACTTC. Translation gives CASSGRLAGRYEQYF.

Only a few counts were recorded for this clone. The V call is TRBV10-3, the J call TRBJ2-7; TRBD2 aligns across 7 bases. The CDR3 runs to 14 residues. The germline CDR1 and CDR2 sequences are ENHRY and SYGVKD. V shed 4 bases, J shed 6 bases, and the junction held 9 bases outside the gene matches. The CDR3 loop reads CAISVEGRGSEQYF. CDR3 nucleotide sequence: TGTGCCATCAGTGTCGAGGGGAGGGGCTCCGAGCAGTACTTC.

This chain uses TRBV2 with TRBJ2-2; 7 bases align to TRBD2. The CDR3 is 15 residues long. Germline CDR1 reads SNHLY; CDR2 reads FYNNEI. V shed 3 bases and J 6 bases; nucleotides not matched to a gene: 7. The CDR3 DNA follows: TGTGCCAGCAGTGATCCGGGACTACCTTCCGGGGAGCTGTTTTTT. Translation: CASSDPGLPSGELFF. Full variable domain (rest looked up from reference TRBV2 and TRBJ2-2): EPEVTQTPSHQVTQMGQEVILRCVPISNHLYFYWYRQILGQKVEFLVSFYNNEISEKSEIFDDQFSVERPDGSNFTLKIRSTKLEDSAMYFCASSDPGLPSGELFFGEGSRLTVL.

The rearrangement links TRBV7-2 to TRBJ2-5, with D tentatively TRBD1 (6 bases). CDR3 length: 14 amino acids. CDR1 and CDR2 (germline): SGHTA, FQGNSA. V was trimmed by 5 bases and J by 4 bases, leaving 14 bases between them. Here the CDR3 reads CASSRLGGRETQYF. The CDR3 DNA is TGTGCCAGCAGCCGGCTAGGGGGTCGAGAGACCCAGTACTTC.

The chain joins TRBV7-6 to TRBJ2-7; 8 positions match TRBD2. The CDR3 has 16 amino acids. Germline V gene lookup returns CDR1 SGHVS and CDR2 FNYEAQ. Trimming took 4 bases from V and 0 from J; bases not matched to a gene: 8. In nucleotides, the CDR3 is TGTGCCAGCAGCTCGCTAGCGGGCCGAAGCTCCTACGAGCAGTACTTC. Translated, it gives CASSSLAGRSSYEQYF.

The chain links TRBV6-5 to TRBJ1-4; 10 positions match TRBD1. Germline CDR1 is MNHEY and CDR2 is SVGAGI. V shed 7 bases, J shed 3 bases, and the junction held 5 bases outside the gene matches. This CDR3 contains 15 residues. The CDR3 is CASTDRGPANEKLFF. CDR3 DNA sequence: TGTGCCAGCACTGACAGGGGGCCGGCTAATGAAAAACTGTTTTTT.

The V and J genes are TRBV4-3 and TRBJ2-3; D is undetermined. Trimming stripped 1 base from V and 4 bases from J, with 9 bases between. Germline V CDR1 and CDR2: LGHNA, YSLEER. The CDR3 runs 14 residues. The CDR3 spells CASSQGRGPDTQYF. The CDR3 nucleotides are TGCGCCAGCAGCCAAGGTCGCGGCCCAGATACGCAGTATTTT.

The chain combines TRBV29-1 with TRBJ2-2; TRBD1 agrees at 11 bases. Looked up from germline, CDR1 is SQVTM and CDR2 is ANQGSEA. CDR3 length: 16 amino acids. V was clipped by 4 bases and J by 4 bases; unmatched bases: 8. CDR3 residues: CSVVSGTGGITGELFF. CDR3 DNA: TGCAGCGTTGTGTCCGGGACAGGGGGAATCACCGGGGAGCTGTTTTTT.

The V and J genes are TRBV6-5 and TRBJ2-3; 8 bases agree with TRBD2. CDR1 and CDR2 from the germline V gene are MNHEY and SVGAGI. The CDR3 runs 15 residues. Losses at the gene ends were 4 bases for V and 2 bases for J; bases not matched to a gene: 5. The CDR3 bases are TGTGCCAGCAGTTTACTAGCGGAGTCCACAGATACGCAGTATTTT. This gives the protein CASSLLAESTDTQYF.

The V and J genes are TRBV19 and TRBJ2-3; D is undetermined. The CDR3 length is 16 residues. Germline V lookup: CDR1 LNHDA, CDR2 SQIVND (reference sequence). Between the trimmed V and J ends, which lost 6 bases and 4 bases, there was a span of 20 bases. CDR3 nucleotide sequence: TGTGCCAGTAGCCCCAATCCCGAAATTGAGTCAGATACGCAGTATTTT. Translated, it gives CASSPNPEIESDTQYF.

The V gene is TRBV5-5, the J gene TRBJ2-7; D gene unclear. In germline, CDR1 is SGHKS, CDR2 YYEKEE (reference sequence). The CDR3 runs 15 residues. V shed 0 bases and J shed 5 bases, with 15 bases lying between them. The CDR3 reads CASSLVPGVVNEQYF. CDR3 in DNA: TGTGCCAGCAGCTTGGTGCCAGGTGTAGTGAACGAGCAGTACTTC.

The chain has TRBV6-1 and TRBJ1-5; D possibly corresponds to TRBD1 (6 bases). Germline V gene sequence: CDR1 MNHNS, CDR2 SASEGT. Trimming stripped 2 bases from V and 3 bases from J, with 8 bases between. This CDR3 has 14 amino acids. CDR3 loop: CASSEQGLNQPQHF. As DNA, the CDR3 is TGTGCCAGCAGTGAACAGGGGCTCAATCAGCCCCAGCATTTT.

This rearrangement joins TRBV10-2 to TRBJ2-1; D not resolved. This CDR3 has 16 amino acids. Germline-derived CDR1 and CDR2 are WSHSY and SAAADI. V gave up 7 bases and J gave up 4 bases, with 20 bases separating them. CDR3 in amino acids: CASTAEGDTLYNEQFF. The CDR3 DNA is TGCGCCAGCACCGCTGAAGGAGATACTCTTTACAATGAGCAGTTCTTC.

This chain connects TRBV5-6 to TRBJ1-5; D might be TRBD1 (5 bases). The CDR3 totals 14 residues. Trimming left V 1 base short and J 7 bases short, with 12 bases between. Per the germline V gene, CDR1 is SGHDT and CDR2 is YYEEEE. This CDR3 reads CASSLRHGGQPQHF. The CDR3 region has the DNA TGTGCCAGCAGCTTGAGGCACGGGGGACAGCCCCAGCATTTT.

The V call is TRBV2, the J call TRBJ1-2; D gene unclear. CDR3 length equals 12 residues. Germline V CDR1 and CDR2: SNHLY, FYNNEI. The V and J ends lost 6 bases and 6 bases respectively, with 11 bases between them. The CDR3 DNA follows: TGTGCCAGCAGGAGGTCGAGGGATGGCTACACCTTC. Translation: CASRRSRDGYTF.

V and J are TRBV18 and TRBJ2-6; maybe TRBD2 (5 bases). This CDR3 region has 18 residues. Trimming left V 3 bases short and J 1 base short, with 16 bases between. Per the germline V gene, CDR1 is KGHSH and CDR2 is LQKENI. The CDR3 is CASSPSAGAGSGANVLTF. The CDR3 nucleotides read TGTGCCAGCTCACCTAGCGCGGGCGCCGGGTCTGGGGCCAACGTCCTGACTTTC. Variable domain in full (rest from reference TRBV18 and TRBJ2-6): NAGVMQNPRHLVRRRGQEARLRCSPMKGHSHVYWYRQLPEEGLKFMVYLQKENIIDESGMPKERFSAEFPKEGPSILRIQQVVRGDSAAYFCASSPSAGAGSGANVLTFGAGSRLTVL.

This chain's CDR3 is CASSLGEGASYEQYF. CDR3 DNA sequence: TGTGCCAGCAGCTTAGGAGAGGGGGCGTCCTACGAGCAGTACTTC. V gene TRBV13 combines with J gene TRBJ2-7; 7 bases line up with TRBD1. The CDR3 contains 15 residues. V lost 0 bases, J lost 1 base, and 3 bases stayed unmatched. Per germline, CDR1 PRHDT and CDR2 FYEKMQ (reference sequence).

The rearrangement uses TRBV11-2 and TRBJ2-5; weak D call: TRBD2 (5 bases). Germline V gives CDR1 SGHAT, CDR2 FQNNGV. V dropped 8 bases and J dropped 4 bases, with 14 bases sitting between them. This CDR3 spans 13 amino acids. The CDR3 nucleotides are TGTGCCAGCGGCTGGAGCCGGGGAGAGACCCAGTACTTC. Translated: CASGWSRGETQYF.

The rearrangement uses TRBV1 and TRBJ2-7; the table names TRBD2, a call not compared with the DNA. TRBV1 is given as a pseudogene. The CDR3 sequence is 19 residues long. CDR3: CTSSQDGPGGKVLWYEQYF. In DNA, the CDR3 is TGCACCAGCAGCCAAGATGGCCCGGGGGGGAAGGTCCTGTGGTACGAGCAGTACTTC.